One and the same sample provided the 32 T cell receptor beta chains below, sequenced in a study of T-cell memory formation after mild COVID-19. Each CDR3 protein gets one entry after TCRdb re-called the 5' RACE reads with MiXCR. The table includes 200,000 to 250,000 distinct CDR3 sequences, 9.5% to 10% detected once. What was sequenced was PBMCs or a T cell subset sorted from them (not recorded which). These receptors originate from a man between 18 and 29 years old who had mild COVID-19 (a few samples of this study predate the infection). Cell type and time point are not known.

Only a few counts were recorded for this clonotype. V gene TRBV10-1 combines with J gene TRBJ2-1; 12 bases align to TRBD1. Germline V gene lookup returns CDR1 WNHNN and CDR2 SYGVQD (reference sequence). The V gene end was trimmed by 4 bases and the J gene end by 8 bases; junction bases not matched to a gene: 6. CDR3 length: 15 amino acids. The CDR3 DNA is TGCGCCAGCAGTGGCGGGACAGGGGGCCTCGATGAGCAGTTCTTC. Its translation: CASSGGTGGLDEQFF.

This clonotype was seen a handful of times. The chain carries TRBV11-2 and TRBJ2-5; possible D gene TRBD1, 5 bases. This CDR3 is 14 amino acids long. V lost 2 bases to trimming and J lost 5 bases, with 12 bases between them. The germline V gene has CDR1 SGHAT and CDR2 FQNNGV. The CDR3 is CASSLHRTAETQYF. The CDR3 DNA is TGTGCCAGCAGCTTACACAGGACGGCGGAGACCCAGTACTTC. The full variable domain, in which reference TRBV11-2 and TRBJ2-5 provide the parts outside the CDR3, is EAGVAQSPRYKIIEKRQSVAFWCNPISGHATLYWYQQILGQGPKLLIQFQNNGVVDDSQLPKDRFSAERLKGVDSTLKIQPAKLEDSAVYLCASSLHRTAETQYFGPGTRLLVL.

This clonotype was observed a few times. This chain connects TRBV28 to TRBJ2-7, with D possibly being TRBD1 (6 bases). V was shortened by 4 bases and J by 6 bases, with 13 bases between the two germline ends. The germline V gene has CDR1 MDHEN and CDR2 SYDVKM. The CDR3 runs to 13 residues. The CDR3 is CASSYRTDPEQYV. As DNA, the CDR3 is TGTGCCAGCAGTTACCGGACAGACCCCGAGCAGTACGTC.

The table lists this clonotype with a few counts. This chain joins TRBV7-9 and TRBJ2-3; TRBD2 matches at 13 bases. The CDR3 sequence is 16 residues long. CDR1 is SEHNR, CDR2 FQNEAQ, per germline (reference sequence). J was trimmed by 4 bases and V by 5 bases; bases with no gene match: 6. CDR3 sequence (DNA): TGTGCCAGCAGCCCGCCCGGACTAGCGGGGGCAGATACGCAGTATTTT. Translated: CASSPPGLAGADTQYF.

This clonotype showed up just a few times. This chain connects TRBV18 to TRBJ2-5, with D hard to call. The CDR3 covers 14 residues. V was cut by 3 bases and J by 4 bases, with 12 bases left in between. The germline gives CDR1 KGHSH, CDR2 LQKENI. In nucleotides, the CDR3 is TGTGCCAGCTCACCCTCTCTGGACGGAGAGACCCAGTACTTC. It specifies CASSPSLDGETQYF. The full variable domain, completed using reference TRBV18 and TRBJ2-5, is NAGVMQNPRHLVRRRGQEARLRCSPMKGHSHVYWYRQLPEEGLKFMVYLQKENIIDESGMPKERFSAEFPKEGPSILRIQQVVRGDSAAYFCASSPSLDGETQYFGPGTRLLVL.

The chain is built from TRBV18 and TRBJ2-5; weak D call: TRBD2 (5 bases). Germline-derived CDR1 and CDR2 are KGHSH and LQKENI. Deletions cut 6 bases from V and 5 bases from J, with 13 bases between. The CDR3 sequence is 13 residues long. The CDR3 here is CASSKTRLETQYF. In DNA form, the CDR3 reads TGTGCCAGCTCGAAAACTAGGCTGGAGACCCAGTACTTC. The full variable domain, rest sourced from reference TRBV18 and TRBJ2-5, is NAGVMQNPRHLVRRRGQEARLRCSPMKGHSHVYWYRQLPEEGLKFMVYLQKENIIDESGMPKERFSAEFPKEGPSILRIQQVVRGDSAAYFCASSKTRLETQYFGPGTRLLVL.

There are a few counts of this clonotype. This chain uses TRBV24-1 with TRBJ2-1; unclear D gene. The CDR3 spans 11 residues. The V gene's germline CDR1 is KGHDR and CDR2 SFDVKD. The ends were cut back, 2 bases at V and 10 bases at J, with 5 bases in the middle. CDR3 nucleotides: TGTGCCACCAGTGATTCCTCCGAGCAGTTCTTC. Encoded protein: CATSDSSEQFF.

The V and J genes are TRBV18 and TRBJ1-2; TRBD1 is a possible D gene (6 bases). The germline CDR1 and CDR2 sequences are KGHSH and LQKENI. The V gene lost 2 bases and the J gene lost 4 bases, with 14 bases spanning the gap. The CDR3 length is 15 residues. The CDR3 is CASSPARLGGYGYTF. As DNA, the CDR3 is TGTGCCAGCTCACCAGCCAGATTAGGGGGCTATGGCTACACCTTC.

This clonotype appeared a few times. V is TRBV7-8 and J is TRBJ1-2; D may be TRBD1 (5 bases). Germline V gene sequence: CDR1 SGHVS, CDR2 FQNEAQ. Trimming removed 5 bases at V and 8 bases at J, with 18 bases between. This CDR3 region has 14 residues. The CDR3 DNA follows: TGTGCCAGCAGCCCAGACACCGGGGCAGGAGGCTACACCTTC. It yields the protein CASSPDTGAGGYTF.

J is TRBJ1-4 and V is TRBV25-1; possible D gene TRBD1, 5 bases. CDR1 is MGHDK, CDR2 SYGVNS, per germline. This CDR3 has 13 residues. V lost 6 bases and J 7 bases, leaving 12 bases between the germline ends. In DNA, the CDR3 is TGTGCCAGCAGCCCCGAGGGGTTTGAAAAACTGTTTTTT. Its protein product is CASSPEGFEKLFF. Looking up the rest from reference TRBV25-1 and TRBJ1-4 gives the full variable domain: EADIYQTPRYLVIGTGKKITLECSQTMGHDKMYWYQQDPGMELHLIHYSYGVNSTEKGDLSSESTVSRIRTEHFPLTLESARPSHTSQYLCASSPEGFEKLFFGSGTQLSVL.

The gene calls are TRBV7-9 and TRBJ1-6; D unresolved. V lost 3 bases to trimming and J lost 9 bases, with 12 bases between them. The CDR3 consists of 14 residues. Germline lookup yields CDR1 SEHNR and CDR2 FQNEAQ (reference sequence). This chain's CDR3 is CASSFHSLTSPLHF. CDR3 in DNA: TGTGCCAGCAGCTTTCACAGTCTAACTTCACCCCTCCACTTT.

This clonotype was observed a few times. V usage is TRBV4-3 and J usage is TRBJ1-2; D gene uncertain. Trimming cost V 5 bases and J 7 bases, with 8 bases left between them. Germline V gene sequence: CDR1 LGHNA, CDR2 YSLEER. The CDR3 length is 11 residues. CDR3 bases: TGCGCCAGCAGCAACTCGGGTGGCTACACCTTC. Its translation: CASSNSGGYTF.

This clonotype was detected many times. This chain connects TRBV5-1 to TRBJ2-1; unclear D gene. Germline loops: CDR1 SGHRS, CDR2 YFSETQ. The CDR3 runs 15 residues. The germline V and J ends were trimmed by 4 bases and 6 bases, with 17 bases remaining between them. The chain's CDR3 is CASSPAPGRSNEQFF. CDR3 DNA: TGCGCCAGCAGCCCGGCCCCCGGACGTAGCAATGAGCAGTTCTTC.

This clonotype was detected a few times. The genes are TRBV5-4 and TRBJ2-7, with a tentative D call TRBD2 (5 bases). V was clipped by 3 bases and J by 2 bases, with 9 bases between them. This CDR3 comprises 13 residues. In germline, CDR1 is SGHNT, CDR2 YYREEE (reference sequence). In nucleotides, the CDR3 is TGTGCCAGCAGCTCTGACGGGACCTACGAGCAGTACGTC. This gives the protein CASSSDGTYEQYV.

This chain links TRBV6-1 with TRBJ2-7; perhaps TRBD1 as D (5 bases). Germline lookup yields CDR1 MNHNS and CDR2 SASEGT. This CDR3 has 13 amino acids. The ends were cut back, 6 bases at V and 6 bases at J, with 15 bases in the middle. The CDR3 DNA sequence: TGTGCCAGCAGACTATCCTCAGACAGCGAGCAGTACTTC. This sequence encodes CASRLSSDSEQYF.

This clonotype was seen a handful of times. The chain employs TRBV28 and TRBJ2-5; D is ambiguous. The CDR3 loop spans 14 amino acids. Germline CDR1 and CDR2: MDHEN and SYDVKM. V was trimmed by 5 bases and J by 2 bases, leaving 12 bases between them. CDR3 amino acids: CASSLSGKQETQYF. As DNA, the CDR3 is TGTGCCAGCAGTCTTTCAGGCAAGCAAGAGACCCAGTACTTC. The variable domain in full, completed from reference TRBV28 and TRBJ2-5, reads DVKVTQSSRYLVKRTGEKVFLECVQDMDHENMFWYRQDPGLGLRLIYFSYDVKMKEKGDIPEGYSVSREKKERFSLILESASTNQTSMYLCASSLSGKQETQYFGPGTRLLVL.

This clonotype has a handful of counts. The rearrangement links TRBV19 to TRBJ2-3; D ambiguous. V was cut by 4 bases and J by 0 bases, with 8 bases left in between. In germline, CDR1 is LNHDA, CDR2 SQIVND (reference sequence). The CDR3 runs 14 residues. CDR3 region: CASSTGRSTDTQYF. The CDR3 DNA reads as TGTGCCAGTAGTACAGGACGGAGCACAGATACGCAGTATTTT.

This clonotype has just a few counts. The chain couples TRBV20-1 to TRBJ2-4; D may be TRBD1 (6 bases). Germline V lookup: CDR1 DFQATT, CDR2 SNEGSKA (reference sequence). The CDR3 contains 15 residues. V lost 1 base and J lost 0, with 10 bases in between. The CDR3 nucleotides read TGCAGTGCTAGAGGAGGGGGTTTAGCCAAAAACATTCAGTACTTC. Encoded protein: CSARGGGLAKNIQYF.

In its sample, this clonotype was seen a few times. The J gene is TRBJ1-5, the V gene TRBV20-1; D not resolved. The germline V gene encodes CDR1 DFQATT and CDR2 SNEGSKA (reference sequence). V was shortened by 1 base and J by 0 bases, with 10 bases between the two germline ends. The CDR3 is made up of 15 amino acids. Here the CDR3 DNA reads TGCAGTGCTAGAGTGGGCAGCTATAGCAATCAGCCCCAGCATTTT. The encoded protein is CSARVGSYSNQPQHF.

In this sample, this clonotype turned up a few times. As DNA, the CDR3 is TGCGCCAGCAGCCACCTAGGGGTAGGTGCAGATACGCAGTATTTT. Protein product: CASSHLGVGADTQYF. The V and J genes are TRBV4-3 and TRBJ2-3, with a weak D call TRBD1 (5 bases). The CDR3 is 15 amino acids. Germline values: CDR1 LGHNA, CDR2 YSLEER. Trimming shortened V by 3 bases and J by 4 bases, and 14 bases separated the two germline ends.

The CDR3 DNA sequence: TGTGCCAGCAGTTTTGGAGACAGGGATGTCTTCGGCACAGATACGCAGTATTTT. Amino acid sequence: CASSFGDRDVFGTDTQYF. The chain combines TRBV12-3 or TRBV12-4 with TRBJ2-3; 7 nucleotides agree with TRBD1. CDR3 length equals 18 residues. V gave up 3 bases and J gave up 1 base; unmatched junction bases: 13.

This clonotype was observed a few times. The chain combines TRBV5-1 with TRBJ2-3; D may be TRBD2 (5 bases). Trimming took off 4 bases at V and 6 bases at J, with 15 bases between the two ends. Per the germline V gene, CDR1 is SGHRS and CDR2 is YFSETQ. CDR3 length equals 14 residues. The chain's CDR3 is CASSPLGVTDTQYF. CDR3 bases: TGCGCCAGCAGCCCTCTCGGGGTCACGGATACGCAGTATTTT. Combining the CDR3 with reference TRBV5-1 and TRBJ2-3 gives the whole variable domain KAGVTQTPRYLIKTRGQQVTLSCSPISGHRSVSWYQQTPGQGLQFLFEYFSETQRNKGNFPGRFSGRQFSNSRSEMNVSTLELGDSALYLCASSPLGVTDTQYFGPGTRLTVL.

CDR3 sequence: CASSEDRVNEQYV. Written as DNA, the CDR3 is TGTGCCAGCAGTGAAGATCGGGTAAATGAGCAGTACGTC. The chain combines TRBV2 with TRBJ2-7, with unresolved D. CDR3 size: 13 residues. V was clipped by 1 base and J by 7 bases, with 11 bases between them. Germline CDR1 is SNHLY and CDR2 is FYNNEI.

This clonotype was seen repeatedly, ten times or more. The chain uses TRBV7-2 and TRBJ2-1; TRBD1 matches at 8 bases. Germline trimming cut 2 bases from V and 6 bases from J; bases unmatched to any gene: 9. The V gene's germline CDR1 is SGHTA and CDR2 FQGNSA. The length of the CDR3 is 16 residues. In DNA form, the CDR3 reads TGTGCCAGCAGCTTATGGGGACAGGCGTCCGTCAATGAGCAGTTCTTC. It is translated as CASSLWGQASVNEQFF.

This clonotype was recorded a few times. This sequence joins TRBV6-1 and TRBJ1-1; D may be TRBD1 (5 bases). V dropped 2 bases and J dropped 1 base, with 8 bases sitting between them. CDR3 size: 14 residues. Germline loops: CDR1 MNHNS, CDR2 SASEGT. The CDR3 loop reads CASSELGPNTEAFF. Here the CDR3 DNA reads TGTGCCAGCAGTGAATTGGGACCGAACACTGAAGCTTTCTTT.

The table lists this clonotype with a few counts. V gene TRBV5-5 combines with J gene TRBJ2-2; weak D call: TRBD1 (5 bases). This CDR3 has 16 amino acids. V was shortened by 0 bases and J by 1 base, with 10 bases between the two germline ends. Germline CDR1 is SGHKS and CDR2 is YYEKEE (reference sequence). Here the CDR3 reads CASSLGRTGNTGELFF. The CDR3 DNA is TGTGCCAGCAGCTTGGGCAGAACAGGGAACACCGGGGAGCTGTTTTTT.

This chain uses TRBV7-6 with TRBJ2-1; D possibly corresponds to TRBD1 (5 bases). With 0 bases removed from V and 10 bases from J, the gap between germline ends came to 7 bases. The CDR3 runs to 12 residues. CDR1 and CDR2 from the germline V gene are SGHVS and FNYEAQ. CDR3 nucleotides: TGTGCCAGCAGCTTAGCGGGGCAGGAGCAGTTCTTC. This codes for CASSLAGQEQFF.

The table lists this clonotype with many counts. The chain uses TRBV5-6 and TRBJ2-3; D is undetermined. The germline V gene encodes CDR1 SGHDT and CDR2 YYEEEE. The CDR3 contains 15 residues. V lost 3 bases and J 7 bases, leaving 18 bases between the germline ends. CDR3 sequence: CASSSLGRTRNTQYF. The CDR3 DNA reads TGTGCCAGCAGCTCCCTTGGACGAACGAGGAATACGCAGTATTTT. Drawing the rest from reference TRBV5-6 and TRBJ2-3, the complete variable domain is DAGVTQSPTHLIKTRGQQVTLRCSPKSGHDTVSWYQQALGQGPQFIFQYYEEEERQRGNFPDRFSGHQFPNYSSELNVNALLLGDSALYLCASSSLGRTRNTQYFGPGTRLTVL.

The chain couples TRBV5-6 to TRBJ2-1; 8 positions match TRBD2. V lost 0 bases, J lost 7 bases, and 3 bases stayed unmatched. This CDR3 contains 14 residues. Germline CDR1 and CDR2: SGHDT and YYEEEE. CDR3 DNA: TGTGCCAGCAGCTTGGTTGGGACTAGGAATGAGCAGTTCTTC. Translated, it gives CASSLVGTRNEQFF.

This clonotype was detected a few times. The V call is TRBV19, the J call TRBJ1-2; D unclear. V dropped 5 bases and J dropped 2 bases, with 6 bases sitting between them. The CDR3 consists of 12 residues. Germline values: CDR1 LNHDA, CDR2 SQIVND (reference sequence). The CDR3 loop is CASSRANYGYTF. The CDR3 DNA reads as TGTGCCAGTAGTCGTGCAAACTATGGCTACACCTTC.

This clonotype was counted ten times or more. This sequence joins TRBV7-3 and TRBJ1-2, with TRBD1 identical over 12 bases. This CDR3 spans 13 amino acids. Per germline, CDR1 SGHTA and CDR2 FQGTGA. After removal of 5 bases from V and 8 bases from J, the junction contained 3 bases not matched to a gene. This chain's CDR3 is CASSTGTGGGYTF. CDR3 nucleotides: TGTGCCAGCAGCACCGGGACAGGGGGCGGCTACACCTTC.

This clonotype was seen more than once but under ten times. The CDR3 is CASSLGLVANTGELFF. The CDR3, as DNA: TGTGCCAGCAGCTTAGGACTAGTGGCGAACACCGGGGAGCTGTTTTTT. The rearrangement joins TRBV7-9 to TRBJ2-2; tentative D call: TRBD2 (6 bases). This CDR3 comprises 16 residues. CDR1 and CDR2 from the germline V gene are SEHNR and FQNEAQ (reference sequence). Trimming cost V 1 base and J 0 bases, with 9 bases left between them. Drawing the rest from reference TRBV7-9 and TRBJ2-2, the complete variable domain is DTGVSQNPRHKITKRGQNVTFRCDPISEHNRLYWYRQTLGQGPEFLTYFQNEAQLEKSRLLSDRFSAERPKGSFSTLEIQRTEQGDSAMYLCASSLGLVANTGELFFGEGSRLTVL.